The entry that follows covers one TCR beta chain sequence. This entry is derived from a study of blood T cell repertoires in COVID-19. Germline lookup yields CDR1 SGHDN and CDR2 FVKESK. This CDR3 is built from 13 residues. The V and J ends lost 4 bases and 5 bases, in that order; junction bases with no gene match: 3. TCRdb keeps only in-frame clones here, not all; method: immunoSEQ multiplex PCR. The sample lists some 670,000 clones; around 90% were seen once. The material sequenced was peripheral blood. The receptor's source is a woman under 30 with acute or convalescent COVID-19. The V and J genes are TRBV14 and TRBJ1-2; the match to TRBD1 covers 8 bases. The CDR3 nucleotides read TGTGCCAGCAGCCCTGGACAGGGTTATGGCTACACCTTC. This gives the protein CASSPGQGYGYTF.